These 14 T cell receptor beta chains were sequenced from one sample in a study of cytomegalovirus exposure and HLA in healthy donors (TCRdb year 2017). Libraries came from the immunoSEQ multiplex PCR assay. For the multiplex PCR, a mixture combining 60 forward primers for TCR Vbeta segments and 13 reverse primers for TCR Jbeta segments was used. TCRdb mirrors the immuneACCESS table, restricted to in-frame sequences. Some clones are absent from its copies; in checked studies, under half trace to an unresolved V gene, and the reason for the others is unknown. The sample contains 110,000 or so clones, around 75% of them found a single time. The ten largest account for roughly 1.9% of the sample. The material sequenced was PBMCs. The source of these receptors is a man aged 25-45 years in good health and CMV-seronegative.

The rearrangement uses TRBV6-1 and TRBJ2-3; D gene unclear. This CDR3 has 11 residues. V was shortened by 6 bases and J by 2 bases, with 3 bases between the two germline ends. Germline V gives CDR1 MNHNS, CDR2 SASEGT. The CDR3 DNA reads TGTGCCAGCAGCCACACAGATACGCAGTATTTT. Translating gives CASSHTDTQYF.

This sequence joins TRBV7-9 and TRBJ2-7; 8 bases are a match to TRBD1. Germline V gives CDR1 SEHNR, CDR2 FQNEAQ (reference sequence). The CDR3 is made up of 15 amino acids. The V segment lost 6 bases and the J segment 5 bases; nucleotides outside the gene matches: 12. The DNA of the CDR3 is TGTGCCAGCAGGAAACGGGGGACAGGTGAGGACGAGCAGTACTTC. Amino acids: CASRKRGTGEDEQYF.

The V and J genes are TRBV19 and TRBJ1-2; 12 bases are shared with TRBD1. V trimming: 6 bases; J trimming: 6 bases; junction bases outside the gene matches: 11. Germline lookup yields CDR1 LNHDA and CDR2 SQIVND (reference sequence). CDR3 length: 16 amino acids. The CDR3 DNA follows: TGTGCCAGTAGCCCCGGGACAGGGGGCGTACGGCATGGCTACACCTTC. It is translated as CASSPGTGGVRHGYTF.

The chain combines TRBV29-1 with TRBJ2-1, with D possibly TRBD2 on 5 matching bases. CDR3 size: 14 residues. The V and J ends lost 3 bases and 11 bases respectively, with 20 bases between them. Germline loops: CDR1 SQVTM, CDR2 ANQGSEA. CDR3 amino acids: CSVEGAGRPGQQFF. CDR3 DNA sequence: TGCAGCGTTGAGGGTGCGGGCCGGCCCGGGCAGCAGTTCTTC.

The V call is TRBV6-6, the J call TRBJ1-4; unclear D gene. The CDR3 runs 15 residues. In germline, CDR1 is MNHNY, CDR2 SVGAGI (reference sequence). Trimming shortened V by 6 bases and J by 0 bases, and 11 bases separated the two germline ends. CDR3 sequence (DNA): TGTGCCAGCAGCTCCCGGGGTGCAACTAATGAAAAACTGTTTTTT. Protein: CASSSRGATNEKLFF.

The CDR3 protein is CASSQVPSGVAGNNEQFF. CDR3 DNA sequence: TGCGCCAGCAGCCAAGTCCCCTCCGGAGTAGCGGGCAATAATGAGCAGTTCTTC. V usage is TRBV4-1 and J usage is TRBJ2-1; 7 bases agree with TRBD2. J was trimmed by 7 bases and V by 1 base; bases with no gene match: 16. The CDR3 is 18 residues long. The V gene's germline CDR1 is MGHRA and CDR2 YSYEKL.

The chain uses TRBV7-2 and TRBJ2-3; tentatively, D is TRBD1 (5 bases). V lost 3 bases, J lost 0 bases, and 7 bases lay in between. The CDR3 totals 14 residues. Germline assignment: CDR1 SGHTA and CDR2 FQGNSA. The CDR3 sequence is CASSFRQSTDTQYF. The CDR3 bases are TGTGCCAGCAGCTTCAGACAGAGCACAGATACGCAGTATTTT. Combining the CDR3 with reference TRBV7-2 and TRBJ2-3 gives the whole variable domain GAGVSQSPSNKVTEKGKDVELRCDPISGHTALYWYRQSLGQGLEFLIYFQGNSAPDKSGLPSDRFSAERTGGSVSTLTIQRTQQEDSAVYLCASSFRQSTDTQYFGPGTRLTVL.

In nucleotides, the CDR3 is TGTGCCAGCAGCCCCGAGGCAGGGTACTATGGCTACACCTTC. It yields the protein CASSPEAGYYGYTF. The gene calls are TRBV27 and TRBJ1-2; D possibly corresponds to TRBD1 (5 bases). Germline CDR1 reads MNHEY; CDR2 reads SMNVEV (reference sequence). The CDR3 covers 14 residues. Trimming removed 6 bases at V and 3 bases at J, with 14 bases between.

In this sample, this clone turned up once. The chain links TRBV19 to TRBJ2-5, with 11 bases fitting TRBD2. In germline, CDR1 is LNHDA, CDR2 SQIVND (reference sequence). The CDR3 has 17 amino acids. Trimming at V came to 7 bases and at J to 4 bases, leaving 14 bases not matched to a gene. CDR3 bases: TGTGCCAGTATTGGGACTAGCGGTCCACGAGGGAGAGAGACCCAGTACTTC. Protein sequence: CASIGTSGPRGRETQYF. Using reference TRBV19 and TRBJ2-5 for the parts outside the CDR3, the full variable domain is DGGITQSPKYLFRKEGQNVTLSCEQNLNHDAMYWYRQDPGQGLRLIYYSQIVNDFQKGDIAEGYSVSREKKESFPLTVTSAQKNPTAFYLCASIGTSGPRGRETQYFGPGTRLLVL.

This clone rates as medium-sized. The chain carries TRBV5-8 and TRBJ2-6; possibly TRBD2 for D (6 bases). Germline V gene sequence: CDR1 SGHTS, CDR2 YDEGEE. There are 18 residues in the CDR3. V dropped 0 bases and J dropped 1 base, with 14 bases sitting between them. CDR3 in amino acids: CASSLVGTAGSGANVLTF. The CDR3 DNA sequence: TGTGCCAGCAGCTTGGTAGGGACTGCTGGATCTGGGGCCAACGTCCTGACTTTC.

The genes are TRBV29-1 and TRBJ2-2; TRBD1 matches 7 bases. The germline gives CDR1 SQVTM, CDR2 ANQGSEA. The CDR3 is 15 amino acids. V was clipped by 5 bases and J by 2 bases; unmatched bases: 8. The CDR3 bases are TGCAGCGTTACTAGGGGGCTCCTTAACACCGGGGAGCTGTTTTTT. Its translation: CSVTRGLLNTGELFF.

The chain combines TRBV6-5 with TRBJ1-3, with TRBD1 as a possible D gene (5 bases). The CDR3 is 14 amino acids. Germline lookup yields CDR1 MNHEY and CDR2 SVGAGI. Trimming took 2 bases from V and 4 from J, leaving 9 bases between them. DNA of the CDR3: TGTGCCAGCAGTTACGGGGCGGCGGGAAACACCATATATTTT. This encodes CASSYGAAGNTIYF.

CDR3 coding DNA: TGTGCCAGCAGCTTAGCCTTTGACAGACACAATGAGCAGTTCTTC. As protein: CASSLAFDRHNEQFF. The chain is built from TRBV7-9 and TRBJ2-1; weak D call: TRBD1 (5 bases). Trimming removed 0 bases from V and 5 bases from J, with 11 bases in between. CDR1 and CDR2 from the germline V gene are SEHNR and FQNEAQ (reference sequence). The CDR3 contains 15 residues.

The rearrangement uses TRBV30 and TRBJ2-3, with D possibly matching TRBD2 (7 bases). The CDR3 loop spans 15 amino acids. Trimming removed 5 bases at V and 5 bases at J, with 20 bases between. Per germline, CDR1 GTSNPN and CDR2 SVGIG (reference sequence). The CDR3 sequence is CAWARGGGFQDTQYF. Written as DNA, the CDR3 is TGTGCCTGGGCTCGGGGAGGGGGGTTTCAAGATACGCAGTATTTT.